This is a list of T cell receptor beta chains from one sample in a study of blood T cell repertoires in COVID-19. The assay was immunoSEQ multiplex PCR, and TCRdb's table has in-frame clones only and misses some. The sample holds approximately 140,000 clones, 75% to 90% seen once. The sequenced sample consisted of peripheral blood. These receptors all come from a man between 45 and 60 years old with active or convalescent COVID-19. Both conserved end residues are part of each CDR3. A D gene is named only where the DNA matches it firmly. The size entry is marked missing in some rows and otherwise reads once, few, many or a size class.

size	V	J	D	DNA	CDR3
-	TRBV21-1	TRBJ2-7	-	TGTGCCAGCAGCAAAGTGATCACAGTTTACTCCTACGAGCAGTACTTC	CASSKVITVYSYEQYF
few	TRBV10-3	TRBJ1-5	-	TGTGCCATCAGTGAGGGAGATCAGCCCCAGCATTTT	CAISEGDQPQHF
-	TRBV11-2	TRBJ2-7	TRBD1	TGTGCCAGCAGCAAGGACAGGGGGGGGTACGAGCAGTACTTC	CASSKDRGGYEQYF
once	TRBV10-3	TRBJ1-2	-	TGTGCCATCAGTAAGGGGGGGCAAGACTATGGCTACACCTTC	CAISKGGQDYGYTF
-	TRBV9	TRBJ2-1	-	TGTGCCAGCAGCGTAGCCGGACTCCAAAACAATGAGCAGTTCTTC	CASSVAGLQNNEQFF
once	TRBV24-1	TRBJ1-6	-	TGTGCCACCAGTGTTGGCCCTGGCTCACCCCTCCACTTT	CATSVGPGSPLHF
few	TRBV28	TRBJ2-7	TRBD1	TGTGCCAGCAGAAGCGGGACAGGGTCCGAGCAGTACTTC	CASRSGTGSEQYF
-	TRBV3-1/TRBV3-2	TRBJ2-3	TRBD2	TGTGCCAGCAGCTCGTCCGGGACTAGCGGGGGTACGCAGTATTTT	CASSSSGTSGGTQYF
-	TRBV7-9	TRBJ2-3	TRBD1	TGTGCCAGCAGCGAGACAGGGGGGACAGATACGCAGTATTTT	CASSETGGTDTQYF
-	TRBV5-1	TRBJ2-4	-	TGCGCCAGCAGCTTGAGCGGCCTAGCCAAAAACATTCAGTACTTC	CASSLSGLAKNIQYF
-	TRBV19	TRBJ2-2	-	TGTGCCAGTAGTATAGGTGGCAGGGCGAGTAACACCGGGGAGCTGTTTTTT	CASSIGGRASNTGELFF
once	TRBV19	TRBJ2-7	-	TGTGCCAGTAGCGGACAGGTGGGTCCGGGGGACGAGCAGTACTTC	CASSGQVGPGDEQYF
-	TRBV2	TRBJ1-5	TRBD1	TGTGCCAGCAGCGACGACGGACAGGAGAATCAGCCCCAGCATTTT	CASSDDGQENQPQHF
-	TRBV25-1	TRBJ2-5	TRBD2	TGTGCCAGTGGACTAGCGGGAGAAGAGACCCAGTACTTC	CASGLAGEETQYF
-	TRBV2	TRBJ2-4	-	TGTGCCAGCAATTACGACAGAGGGGGACACATTCAGTACTTC	CASNYDRGGHIQYF
-	TRBV2	TRBJ1-5	-	TGTGCCAGCAGTGGTGGCTTACAGCCCCAGCATTTT	CASSGGLQPQHF
-	TRBV29-1	TRBJ2-2	-	TGCAGCGTCCACAACGGAGGGTCCGGGGAGCTGTTTTTT	CSVHNGGSGELFF
-	TRBV5-1	TRBJ1-2	TRBD1	TGCGCCAGCAGCTTGGGGGACAGGGTAAACTATGGCTACACCTTC	CASSLGDRVNYGYTF
-	TRBV18	TRBJ2-5	TRBD1	TGTGCCAGCTCACGGACAGGGGGCAAAGAGACCCAGTACTTC	CASSRTGGKETQYF
-	TRBV5-4	TRBJ1-6	-	TGTGCCAGCAGCGTCAGTAATTCACCCCTCCACTTT	CASSVSNSPLHF
-	TRBV5-1	TRBJ2-5	TRBD2	TGCGCCAGCCGCCGTTTCAGCGGGGGGGCGGAAGAGACCCAGTACTTC	CASRRFSGGAEETQYF
once	TRBV14	TRBJ2-2	-	TGTGCCAGCAGCCACGCCCTTTTCGGCACCGGGGAGCTGTTTTTT	CASSHALFGTGELFF
-	TRBV6-5	TRBJ2-1	-	TGTGCCAGCCGGGAGAATTCCTACAATGAGCAGTTCTTC	CASRENSYNEQFF
few	TRBV5-1	TRBJ2-2	-	TGCGCCAGCAGCGCCGAGGGCAGTCTCACCGGGGAGCTGTTTTTT	CASSAEGSLTGELFF
-	TRBV5-1	TRBJ2-5	-	TGCGCCAGCAGCCGATACCGGGAGCAAGAGACCCAGTACTTC	CASSRYREQETQYF
-	TRBV18	TRBJ2-1	TRBD1	TGTGCCAGCTCACCGAACGGACAGGGAGCACGGAGGCAGTTCTTC	CASSPNGQGARRQFF
-	TRBV15	TRBJ2-5	-	TGTGCCACCAGCAGAGGACAGAAAGAGACCCAGTACTTC	CATSRGQKETQYF
once	TRBV19	TRBJ2-1	-	TGTGCCAGTGCCTCCCTCCCAGGGAATGAGCAGTTCTTC	CASASLPGNEQFF
-	TRBV4-3	TRBJ1-2	-	TGCGCCAGCAGCCAAGATTCTGCCAGCAGGAACTATGGCTACACCTTC	CASSQDSASRNYGYTF
-	TRBV5-1	TRBJ1-5	-	TGCGCCAGCAGCTTGGAAGGGGGGGACGGTCAGCCCCAGCATTTT	CASSLEGGDGQPQHF
-	TRBV5-6	TRBJ2-3	TRBD1	TGTGCCAGCAGCTCCCCGACAGGGGGTACAGCAGATACGCAGTATTTT	CASSSPTGGTADTQYF
-	TRBV6-1	TRBJ2-7	TRBD2	TGTGCCAGCAGTGTCTCCCACAGAAACTTGGCTAGCGGACTTTTCGGGCAGTACTTC	CASSVSHRNLASGLFGQYF
-	TRBV3-1/TRBV3-2	TRBJ2-1	TRBD2	TGTGCCAGCAGTCACGGGACTAGAGAGGGAAATGAGCAGTTCTTC	CASSHGTREGNEQFF
-	TRBV12-5	TRBJ1-3	-	TGTGCTAGTGGTTTAAACAGGGACACCATATATTTT	CASGLNRDTIYF
once	TRBV27	TRBJ2-4	TRBD1	TGTGCCAGCAGCCAAACATTTACAGGGGAGAACATTCAGTACTTC	CASSQTFTGENIQYF
-	TRBV5-1	TRBJ1-1	TRBD1	TGCGCCAGCAGCCGGACGGGACAGGTGAACACTGAAGCTTTCTTT	CASSRTGQVNTEAFF
-	TRBV4-2	TRBJ2-1	TRBD1	TGTGCCAGCAGCCAATCGCCGGGGACCGGGACAGGGACAATCCATGAGCAGTTCTTC	CASSQSPGTGTGTIHEQFF
few	TRBV2	TRBJ1-5	-	TGTGCCAGCAGCGAATCTCCGGAGGTCCAGCATTTT	CASSESPEVQHF
-	TRBV7-2	TRBJ2-7	TRBD1	TGTGCCAGCAGCTTATTGGGGACAGGGGGTTACGAGCAGTACTTC	CASSLLGTGGYEQYF
-	TRBV5-6	TRBJ2-4	-	TGTGCCAGCATCTCTTCAACAGGACCTGGGGACATTCAGTACTTC	CASISSTGPGDIQYF
once	TRBV3-1/TRBV3-2	TRBJ2-2	TRBD2	TGTGCCAGCAGCCAAGATCTGGGGGGGGCCGGGGAGCTGTTTTTT	CASSQDLGGAGELFF
-	TRBV19	TRBJ1-1	-	TGTGCCAGTAGTATAATAGGGGCGAACACTGAAGCTTTCTTT	CASSIIGANTEAFF
-	TRBV11-2	TRBJ1-4	TRBD1	TGTGCCAGCAGCCCGGACAGGGCTAATGAAAAACTGTTTTTT	CASSPDRANEKLFF
-	TRBV30	TRBJ2-3	-	TGTGCCGGCGGGGCCGCTCTAGTCACAGATACGCAGTATTTT	CAGGAALVTDTQYF
-	TRBV4-1	TRBJ2-4	TRBD1	TGCGCCAGCAGCCAAGAGGGACAGGCTTTAGCCAAAAACATTCAGTACTTC	CASSQEGQALAKNIQYF
-	TRBV4-1	TRBJ2-1	TRBD2	TGCGCCAGCAGCCAGAATCTAGCGGGGGGTTACAATGAGCAGTTCTTC	CASSQNLAGGYNEQFF
-	TRBV24-1	TRBJ2-5	-	TGTGCCACCAGTGGCGACGGGGGTGTGGAGACCCAGTACTTC	CATSGDGGVETQYF
once	TRBV18	TRBJ2-5	TRBD2	TGTGCCAGCTCACCACGGGTAGCGGGAGAAGAGACCCAGTACTTC	CASSPRVAGEETQYF